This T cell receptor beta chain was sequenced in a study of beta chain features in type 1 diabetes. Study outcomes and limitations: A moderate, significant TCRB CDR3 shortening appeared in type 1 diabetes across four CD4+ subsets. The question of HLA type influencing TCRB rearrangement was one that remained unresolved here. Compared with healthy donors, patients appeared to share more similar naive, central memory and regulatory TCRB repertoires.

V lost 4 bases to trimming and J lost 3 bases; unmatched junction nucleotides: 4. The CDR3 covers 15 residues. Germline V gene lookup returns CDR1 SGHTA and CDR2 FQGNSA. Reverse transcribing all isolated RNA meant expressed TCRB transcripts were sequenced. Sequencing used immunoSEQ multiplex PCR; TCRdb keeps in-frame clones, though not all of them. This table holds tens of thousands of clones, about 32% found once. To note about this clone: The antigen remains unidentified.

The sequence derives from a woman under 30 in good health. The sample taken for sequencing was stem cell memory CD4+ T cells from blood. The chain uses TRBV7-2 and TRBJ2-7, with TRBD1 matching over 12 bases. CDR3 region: CASSYGTGGGYEQYF. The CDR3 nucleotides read TGTGCCAGCAGCTACGGGACAGGGGGCGGCTACGAGCAGTACTTC.